The 28 T cell receptor beta chains presented below share a single source sample, sequenced in a study of Ad26.COV2.S vaccination and SARS-CoV-2 variants (dated by TCRdb to about 2021). According to the study, the label for this sample's treatment or condition signals: 19 received Ad26.COV2.S at low or high dose, single or two shots; 5 received placebo; per-sample allocation not given. For vaccine and placebo recipients, the sequenced repertoires came from samples collected on day 63 after the first injection. Receptor libraries were prepared by the immunoSEQ multiplex PCR assay. TCRdb's version of the immuneACCESS table is confined to in-frame rearrangements and falls short of the full clone set. An unresolved V gene accounts for under half of the shortfall where checked; the remainder is of unknown origin. This sample gives 240,000 or so clones in total; around 87% of them show up just once. Around a tenth of the sample rests with the top ten.

This sample comprised peripheral blood, obtained in a trial of Ad26.COV2.S vaccine versus placebo. These receptors originate from a person aged 18-65 years who received the Ad26.COV2.S COVID-19 vaccine or a placebo.

The J gene is TRBJ2-3, the V gene TRBV28; TRBD1 or TRBD2 may be the D gene (5 bases each). Germline V gene lookup returns CDR1 MDHEN and CDR2 SYDVKM. Deletions cut 4 bases from V and 4 bases from J, with 12 bases between. CDR3 length: 14 amino acids. The CDR3 DNA reads as TGTGCCAGCAGTTCCGGCCGAGGGGCAGATACGCAGTATTTT. Translation gives CASSSGRGADTQYF. Complete variable domain (other parts from reference TRBV28 and TRBJ2-3): DVKVTQSSRYLVKRTGEKVFLECVQDMDHENMFWYRQDPGLGLRLIYFSYDVKMKEKGDIPEGYSVSREKKERFSLILESASTNQTSMYLCASSSGRGADTQYFGPGTRLTVL.

V gene TRBV6-4 combines with J gene TRBJ2-5, with D perhaps matching TRBD2 (5 bases). CDR3 length equals 13 residues. Germline V CDR1 and CDR2: MRHNA, SNTAGT. The V and J ends lost 6 bases and 4 bases respectively, with 12 bases between them. The CDR3 DNA sequence: TGTGCCAGCAGCCAGGAGGTTCGAGAGACCCAGTACTTC. Translated: CASSQEVRETQYF.

V and J are TRBV28 and TRBJ1-1; D gene ambiguous. The CDR3 extends over 12 amino acids. V shed 6 bases and J shed 7 bases, with 12 bases lying between them. Germline CDR1 reads MDHEN; CDR2 reads SYDVKM. In nucleotides, the CDR3 is TGTGCCAGCAGGTCTGGACTCCGTGAAGCTTTCTTT. It yields the protein CASRSGLREAFF.

The chain has TRBV27 and TRBJ2-1; 7 bases line up with TRBD2. Per germline, CDR1 MNHEY and CDR2 SMNVEV (reference sequence). V gave up 2 bases and J gave up 2 bases; unmatched junction bases: 3. This CDR3 comprises 15 residues. The CDR3: CASSLVAGAYNEQFF. Here the CDR3 DNA reads TGTGCCAGCAGTTTAGTGGCGGGAGCCTACAATGAGCAGTTCTTC.

This sequence joins TRBV2 and TRBJ2-3, with D perhaps TRBD2 (6 bases). The CDR3 has 16 amino acids. V was clipped by 1 base and J by 4 bases, with 15 bases between them. Germline V CDR1 and CDR2: SNHLY, FYNNEI. The CDR3 sequence: CASSEGLGTLADTQYF. As DNA, the CDR3 is TGTGCCAGCAGTGAAGGTCTTGGGACTCTAGCAGATACGCAGTATTTT.

The sample holds one count of this clone. This rearrangement joins TRBV9 to TRBJ2-1; 8 nucleotides align to TRBD1. V trimming: 3 bases; J trimming: 4 bases; junction bases outside the gene matches: 6. The V gene's germline CDR1 is SGDLS and CDR2 YYNGEE. This CDR3 spans 15 amino acids. The CDR3 DNA is TGTGCCAGCAGCGCCGACAGGGGCACGTACAATGAGCAGTTCTTC. Translation gives CASSADRGTYNEQFF.

V gene TRBV3-1 (or the pseudogene TRBV3-2) combines with J gene TRBJ2-7; tentatively, D is TRBD1 or TRBD2 (5 bases each). This CDR3 comprises 15 residues. Germline CDR1 is LGHDT and CDR2 is YNNKEL (reference sequence). V was trimmed by 4 bases and J by 3 bases, leaving 16 bases between them. This CDR3 is CASSLSGGSGYEQYF. CDR3 nucleotides: TGTGCCAGCAGCCTAAGTGGGGGTTCGGGCTACGAGCAGTACTTC.

This chain uses TRBV5-4 with TRBJ1-2, with 8 bases aligning to TRBD1. This CDR3 comprises 14 residues. From germline, CDR1 is SGHNT and CDR2 YYREEE (reference sequence). J gave up 3 bases and V 4 bases, and 5 bases lay outside the gene matches. CDR3 in amino acids: CASSRTGMDYGYTF. Written as DNA, the CDR3 is TGTGCCAGCAGCCGGACAGGGATGGACTATGGCTACACCTTC.

The chain uses TRBV6-5 and TRBJ2-7; D is perhaps TRBD2 (7 bases). Per germline, CDR1 MNHEY and CDR2 SVGAGI. V lost 6 bases and J lost 5, with 17 bases in between. The CDR3 totals 14 residues. The CDR3 DNA follows: TGTGCCAGCAGCTACAGGGAGGGTATGAACGAGCAGTACTTC. This translates into CASSYREGMNEQYF.

A word on this clone: Other DNA sequences in the sample encode the same CDR3. The CDR3 DNA reads as TGTGCCAGCAGCCTCGGACAGGGGGATGGCTACACCTTC. Translating it yields CASSLGQGDGYTF. The chain couples TRBV7-9 to TRBJ1-2; 10 nucleotides match TRBD1. The CDR3 is made up of 13 amino acids. With 5 bases clipped from V and 6 bases from J, the junction kept 3 bases outside the gene matches. The germline V gene encodes CDR1 SEHNR and CDR2 FQNEAQ (reference sequence).

The chain couples TRBV9 to TRBJ2-5; 11 positions agree with TRBD1. The CDR3 has 17 amino acids. V shed 3 bases, J shed 6 bases, and the junction held 13 bases outside the gene matches. From germline, CDR1 is SGDLS and CDR2 YYNGEE. The CDR3 here is CASSDTRGTGGIQTQYF. Here the CDR3 DNA reads TGTGCCAGCAGCGACACCAGGGGGACAGGGGGAATACAGACCCAGTACTTC.

The V call is TRBV2, the J call TRBJ1-5, with D tentatively TRBD1 (5 bases). Per germline, CDR1 SNHLY and CDR2 FYNNEI. V was trimmed by 10 bases and J by 4 bases, leaving 14 bases between them. The CDR3 is 13 amino acids. The CDR3 region is CATRDLGNQPQHF. CDR3 nucleotide sequence: TGTGCCACCAGGGACCTAGGGAATCAGCCCCAGCATTTT.

This chain links TRBV9 with TRBJ2-5; a weak D match, TRBD1 (6 bases). The CDR3 has 16 amino acids. CDR1 is SGDLS and CDR2 is YYNGEE in the germline V gene. V was trimmed by 3 bases and J by 3 bases, leaving 18 bases between them. The CDR3: CASSAQGGPLEETQYF. The CDR3 coding sequence is TGTGCCAGCAGCGCCCAAGGGGGTCCTTTGGAAGAGACCCAGTACTTC.

The chain carries TRBV28 and TRBJ2-2; 10 bases map to TRBD1. Unmatched junction bases numbered 11, after V lost 6 bases and J lost 7 bases. This CDR3 is 16 amino acids long. CDR1 MDHEN and CDR2 SYDVKM come from the germline V gene. The CDR3 DNA is TGTGCCAGCAGCCAACTCGCCGGGACAGGGGTCGGGGAGCTGTTTTTT. This sequence encodes CASSQLAGTGVGELFF. The variable domain in full, completed from reference TRBV28 and TRBJ2-2, reads DVKVTQSSRYLVKRTGEKVFLECVQDMDHENMFWYRQDPGLGLRLIYFSYDVKMKEKGDIPEGYSVSREKKERFSLILESASTNQTSMYLCASSQLAGTGVGELFFGEGSRLTVL.

V is TRBV27 and J is TRBJ1-6; D may be TRBD1 (5 bases). V lost 7 bases, J lost 8 bases, and 15 bases lay in between. Germline lookup yields CDR1 MNHEY and CDR2 SMNVEV (reference sequence). The CDR3 loop spans 14 amino acids. CDR3 bases: TGTGCCAGCACCCTCGTGGGCAGGGATTCACCCCTCCACTTT. Amino acid sequence: CASTLVGRDSPLHF.

The rearrangement joins TRBV5-8 to TRBJ2-7; the match to TRBD1 covers 10 bases. The V segment lost 4 bases and the J segment 2 bases; nucleotides outside the gene matches: 3. This CDR3 comprises 14 residues. Germline lookup yields CDR1 SGHTS and CDR2 YDEGEE. The chain's CDR3 is CASSRTGGTYEQYF. The CDR3 nucleotides read TGTGCCAGCAGCCGGACAGGGGGTACCTACGAGCAGTACTTC.

The chain links TRBV4-3 to TRBJ1-1; TRBD1 agrees at 7 bases. Germline CDR1 LGHNA, CDR2 YSLEER. The CDR3 sequence is 16 residues long. V lost 0 bases, J lost 6 bases, and 10 bases stayed unmatched. CDR3 sequence (DNA): TGCGCCAGCAGCCAAGATCGGACAGGCCACCGGGCTGAAGCTTTCTTT. Translating gives CASSQDRTGHRAEAFF.

Comments on this clone: At one end the junction does not follow the germline gene, possibly because of a read error. The chain joins TRBV7-7 to TRBJ2-1, with 9 bases identical to TRBD1. The CDR3 has 15 amino acids. CDR1 and CDR2 from the germline V gene are SSHAT and FNYEAQ (reference sequence). CDR3 bases: TGTGCTAGCAGCCACGGACAGGGGCGAAGCAATGAGCAGTTCTTC. Amino acid sequence: CASSHGQGRSNEQFF.

This chain's CDR3 is CASSPKRGGELFF. CDR3 nucleotides: TGTGCCAGCAGTCCCAAGCGGGGCGGGGAGCTGTTTTTT. V and J are TRBV6-5 and TRBJ2-2, with 7 positions matching TRBD2. Unmatched junction bases numbered 4, after V lost 5 bases and J lost 7 bases. The CDR3 is 13 amino acids. Germline CDR1 and CDR2: MNHEY and SVGAGI.

CDR3 loop: CASSTGQLYNEQFF. The DNA for the CDR3 is TGTGCCAGCAGCACGGGACAGCTCTACAATGAGCAGTTCTTC. This chain uses TRBV9 with TRBJ2-1; 7 bases agree with TRBD1. Looked up from germline, CDR1 is SGDLS and CDR2 is YYNGEE. V was pared by 4 bases and J by 3 bases, with 4 bases of the junction left unmatched. The CDR3 is made up of 14 amino acids.

This clone was recorded only once. The chain links TRBV12-3 or TRBV12-4 to TRBJ1-1; D unresolved. V lost 5 bases to trimming and J lost 9 bases, with 13 bases between them. The CDR3 consists of 12 residues. CDR3: CASSQSSPKAFF. CDR3 bases: TGTGCCAGCAGTCAATCCAGTCCTAAAGCTTTCTTT.

The chain recombines TRBV18 with TRBJ1-1; no reliable D call. CDR3 length equals 13 residues. Deletions cut 3 bases from V and 8 bases from J, with 13 bases between. Per germline, CDR1 KGHSH and CDR2 LQKENI. DNA of the CDR3: TGTGCCAGCTCACCGCCTATGCGGGTCGAAGCTTTCTTT. It specifies CASSPPMRVEAFF.

This clone showed up just once. CDR3 region: CASSLGADPSPFDEQYF. As DNA, the CDR3 is TGTGCCAGCAGCTTAGGAGCGGACCCTTCTCCCTTCGACGAGCAGTACTTC. The J gene is TRBJ2-7, the V gene TRBV11-3; tentative D call: TRBD2 (5 bases). V gave up 1 base and J gave up 5 bases, with 21 bases separating them. Germline loops: CDR1 SGHNT, CDR2 YENEEA. The CDR3 has 17 residues.

The chain joins TRBV29-1 to TRBJ2-5; TRBD2 matches at 8 bases. The CDR3 totals 15 residues. Germline trimming cut 5 bases from V and 5 bases from J; bases unmatched to any gene: 13. Germline CDR1 SQVTM, CDR2 ANQGSEA. The CDR3 here is CSVPRGAGVEETQYF. DNA for the CDR3: TGCAGCGTTCCACGAGGAGCGGGAGTTGAGGAGACCCAGTACTTC.

This clone was recorded once. The chain uses TRBV27 and TRBJ1-2; 8 bases are shared with TRBD1. Per the germline V gene, CDR1 is MNHEY and CDR2 is SMNVEV (reference sequence). CDR3 length: 15 residues. V was clipped by 6 bases and J by 4 bases; unmatched bases: 10. CDR3 sequence (DNA): TGTGCCAGCAGGGAAGACAGGGGTGGTGGCTATGGCTACACCTTC. This translates into CASREDRGGGYGYTF.

The chain is built from TRBV9 and TRBJ1-1; a weak D match, TRBD1 (5 bases). The CDR3 length is 16 residues. The V and J ends lost 0 bases and 6 bases respectively, with 18 bases between them. Germline CDR1 SGDLS, CDR2 YYNGEE. CDR3 sequence: CASSVVFGAGSPEAFF. The CDR3 DNA reads as TGTGCCAGCAGCGTAGTGTTTGGGGCAGGCTCCCCTGAAGCTTTCTTT.

The chain has TRBV28 and TRBJ1-2; tentatively, D is TRBD1 (5 bases). Looked up from germline, CDR1 is MDHEN and CDR2 is SYDVKM. The V end lost 3 bases, the J end lost 8 bases, and 13 bases lay between the germline ends. The length of the CDR3 is 13 residues. The CDR3 reads CASSLKGAQGYTF. The CDR3 region has the DNA TGTGCCAGCAGTTTGAAAGGGGCTCAAGGCTACACCTTC.

CDR3 amino acids: CASSQDRTFYEQYF. In nucleotides, the CDR3 is TGTGCCAGCAGCCAAGATAGGACGTTCTACGAGCAGTACTTC. The chain recombines TRBV3-1 (or the pseudogene TRBV3-2) with TRBJ2-7, with D uncertain. The germline V gene has CDR1 LGHDT and CDR2 YNNKEL (reference sequence). Trimming stripped 0 bases from V and 3 bases from J, with 9 bases between. CDR3 length equals 14 residues.